This T cell receptor (beta chain) is from a study of blood T cells in healthy people across ages. For the second PCR, which ran for roughly 7 to 11 cycles, a sample-barcoded 5' primer and a J-beta primer mix were used. Any given sample supplied a minimum of 3 million CDR3-containing paired-end reads. TCRdb passed the 5' RACE reads through MiXCR, listing each CDR3 protein once. Of 800,000 or so distinct CDR3 sequences in the sample, less than 80% are singletons; the top ten hold approximately 30%. For every donor, a draw yielded ten milliliters of peripheral blood. In regard to this clonotype: The target antigen is unknown.

CDR3 length: 17 amino acids. The V and J ends lost 0 bases and 3 bases respectively, with 17 bases between them. Germline values: CDR1 MNHEY, CDR2 SVGAGI. General study findings and limits: Higher diversity and more naive CD4+ cells were features of long-lived donors, compared to aged donors.

The source of this sequence is a young man in good health. The specimen was blood. This sequence joins TRBV6-5 and TRBJ1-2; D remains unclear. CDR3 sequence (DNA): TGTGCCAGCAGTTACTCGAACCGGGCCGGGAAATACTATGGCTACACCTTC. Residues: CASSYSNRAGKYYGYTF.